This T cell receptor (beta chain) was profiled in a study of a mutant IDH1 vaccine in newly diagnosed glioma. Looking at the study overall: The treated group averaged roughly 40 years old and was roughly 62% male, roughly 40% female. Patients' prior therapy spanned radiotherapy, temozolomide, or both; most underwent both.

With respect to this clone: The antigen is not known. The sample contains more than one DNA sequence encoding this CDR3.

Time point specified: baseline, week 1 (first vaccination visit). Treatment reported: pre-vaccination baseline after standard-of-care therapy. TCRdb's table, derived via immunoSEQ multiplex PCR, lists solely in-frame clones and lacks some. The sample holds about 88,000 clones, about 80% seen once. Study results and limitations: Apparently, pseudoprogression bore no relation to changes among the top peripheral T cell clonotypes.

Germline V gene lookup returns CDR1 MGHRA and CDR2 YSYEKL. Trimming pared 0 bases from V and 1 base from J, leaving 6 bases between. This CDR3 comprises 14 residues. The specimen comprised PBMCs, sampled from a glioma patient treated with radiotherapy, temozolomide or both. This chain links TRBV4-1 with TRBJ1-1; D is undetermined. This receptor was obtained from a man between 35 and 55 years old with glioma. Some clones in this sample may be carry-over from other donors' samples. The CDR3 DNA sequence: TGCGCCAGCAGCCAAGAGCGAGGGAACACTGAAGCTTTCTTT. Its protein product is CASSQERGNTEAFF.